This T cell receptor (beta chain) was retrieved from a study of T cell responses to AZD1222 COVID-19 vaccine. Study-wide findings and caveats: It was only a handful of AZD1222 recipients who were seropositive at baseline. A mostly white British donor set with more females was recruited, and clonal diversity was possibly underestimated.

Generated by immunoSEQ multiplex PCR, the TCRdb table keeps only in-frame clones and is missing some. Of around 130,000 clones listed, 90% to 95% are singletons. In the case of this clone: What it binds is not known.

The CDR3 runs 14 residues. CDR1 GTSNPN and CDR2 SVGIG come from the germline V gene (reference sequence). V lost 0 bases to trimming and J lost 7 bases, with 10 bases between them. This TCR was recovered from an adult in good health. The chain has TRBV30 and TRBJ1-6, with D maybe TRBD1 (5 bases). This sample comprised peripheral blood, obtained on day 0 of AZD1222 vaccination. The CDR3 sequence: CAWSVTGDNSPLHF. The CDR3 DNA reads TGTGCCTGGAGTGTAACGGGGGACAATTCACCCCTCCACTTT. Full variable domain (outside the CDR3, taken from reference TRBV30 and TRBJ1-6): SQTIHQWPATLVQPVGSPLSLECTVEGTSNPNLYWYRQAAGRGLQLLFYSVGIGQISSEVPQNLSASRPQDRQFILSSKKLLLSDSGFYLCAWSVTGDNSPLHFGNGTRLTVT.